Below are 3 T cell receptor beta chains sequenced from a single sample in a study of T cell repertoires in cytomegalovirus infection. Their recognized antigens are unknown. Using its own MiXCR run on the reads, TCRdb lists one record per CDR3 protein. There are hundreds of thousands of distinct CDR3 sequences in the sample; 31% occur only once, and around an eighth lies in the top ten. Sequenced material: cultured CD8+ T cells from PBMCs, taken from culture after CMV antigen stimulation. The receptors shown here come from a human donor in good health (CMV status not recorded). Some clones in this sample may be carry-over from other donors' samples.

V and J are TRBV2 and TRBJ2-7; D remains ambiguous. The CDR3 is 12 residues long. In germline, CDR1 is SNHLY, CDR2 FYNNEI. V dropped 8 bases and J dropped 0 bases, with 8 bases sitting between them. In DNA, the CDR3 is TGTGCCAGCCGGTCGCACTCCTACGAGCAGTACTTC. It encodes CASRSHSYEQYF. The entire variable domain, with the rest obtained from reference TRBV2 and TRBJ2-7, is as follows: EPEVTQTPSHQVTQMGQEVILRCVPISNHLYFYWYRQILGQKVEFLVSFYNNEISEKSEIFDDQFSVERPDGSNFTLKIRSTKLEDSAMYFCASRSHSYEQYFGPGTRLTVT.

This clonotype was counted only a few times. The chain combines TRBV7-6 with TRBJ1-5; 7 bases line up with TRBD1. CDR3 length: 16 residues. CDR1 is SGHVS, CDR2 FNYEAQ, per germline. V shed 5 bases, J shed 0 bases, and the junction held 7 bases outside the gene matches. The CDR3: CASSLGTVVSNQPQHF. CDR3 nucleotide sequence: TGTGCCAGCAGCCTAGGGACAGTTGTTAGCAATCAGCCCCAGCATTTT.

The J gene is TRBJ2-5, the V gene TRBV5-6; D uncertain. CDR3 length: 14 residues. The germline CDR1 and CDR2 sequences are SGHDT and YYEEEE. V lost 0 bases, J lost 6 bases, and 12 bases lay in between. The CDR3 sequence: CASSLEGSRQTQYF. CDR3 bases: TGTGCCAGCAGCTTGGAAGGTAGCAGACAGACCCAGTACTTC.